The 10 T cell receptor beta chains reported below all come from one sample, sequenced in a study of shared clonotypes between healthy human individuals. The assay was immunoSEQ multiplex PCR, and TCRdb's table has in-frame clones only and misses some. The table shows about 340,000 clones, with over 70% occurring only once. The sequenced sample was memory CD4+ T cells sorted from blood. Subset of the sample: CD45RA-negative fraction. Receptors originate from a man aged 25 to 45 in good health.

The V call is TRBV7-2, the J call TRBJ2-7, with TRBD2 identical over 11 bases. CDR1 SGHTA and CDR2 FQGNSA come from the germline V gene. The CDR3 is made up of 15 amino acids. With 4 bases clipped from V and 3 bases from J, the junction kept 5 bases outside the gene matches. The CDR3 nucleotides read TGTGCCAGCAGCTGGGATAGCGGGAGGGTCTACGAGCAGTACTTC. It codes for CASSWDSGRVYEQYF.

V gene TRBV5-1 combines with J gene TRBJ2-1; no clear D gene. This CDR3 has 13 residues. Germline V lookup: CDR1 SGHRS, CDR2 YFSETQ. V dropped 5 bases and J dropped 5 bases, with 11 bases sitting between them. The CDR3 protein is CASRSGPNNEQFF. The CDR3 DNA sequence: TGCGCCAGCAGATCCGGGCCGAACAATGAGCAGTTCTTC.

The chain is built from TRBV9 and TRBJ2-7; no reliable D call. Trimming stripped 2 bases from V and 2 bases from J, with 14 bases between. CDR1 and CDR2 from the germline V gene are SGDLS and YYNGEE. The CDR3 runs 15 residues. This CDR3 reads CASSVGIQSTYEQYF. CDR3 coding DNA: TGTGCCAGCAGCGTGGGGATACAGAGTACCTACGAGCAGTACTTC. Together with reference TRBV9 and TRBJ2-7, the CDR3 gives the full variable domain: DSGVTQTPKHLITATGQRVTLRCSPRSGDLSVYWYQQSLDQGLQFLIQYYNGEERAKGNILERFSAQQFPDLHSELNLSSLELGDSALYFCASSVGIQSTYEQYFGPGTRLTVT.

This clone appeared a few times. This chain links TRBV5-1 with TRBJ2-3; 8 bases match TRBD2. The CDR3 is 14 amino acids. Trimming took 4 bases from V and 3 from J; bases not matched to a gene: 4. Germline CDR1 reads SGHRS; CDR2 reads YFSETQ. Here the CDR3 reads CASSQGLETDTQYF. As DNA, the CDR3 is TGCGCCAGCAGCCAGGGACTAGAGACAGATACGCAGTATTTT.

In this sample, this clone turned up a few times. The chain carries TRBV2 and TRBJ2-5, with 9 bases matching TRBD1. Per the germline V gene, CDR1 is SNHLY and CDR2 is FYNNEI. J gave up 6 bases and V 5 bases, and 7 bases lay outside the gene matches. This CDR3 region has 14 residues. The DNA for the CDR3 is TGTGCCAGCAGTAATATACAGGGGGCCAAGACCCAGTACTTC. Protein sequence: CASSNIQGAKTQYF.

This clone appeared a few times. The sample contains more than one DNA sequence encoding this CDR3. V is TRBV27 and J is TRBJ2-7; D assignment may be TRBD1 or TRBD2 (5 bases each). From germline, CDR1 is MNHEY and CDR2 SMNVEV (reference sequence). This CDR3 is built from 13 residues. V lost 3 bases and J 7 bases, leaving 13 bases between the germline ends. CDR3 nucleotides: TGTGCCAGCAGTTTCCCAGGGACGGGGGAGCAGTACTTC. Translating it yields CASSFPGTGEQYF.

V usage is TRBV27 and J usage is TRBJ1-1, with unresolved D. This CDR3 comprises 15 residues. Germline CDR1 and CDR2: MNHEY and SMNVEV (reference sequence). V lost 6 bases, J lost 4 bases, and 18 bases lay in between. CDR3 amino acids: CASRPLNGVATEAFF. Here the CDR3 DNA reads TGTGCCAGCAGACCACTTAACGGAGTGGCCACTGAAGCTTTCTTT.

This chain uses TRBV11-2 with TRBJ1-5; D remains unclear. The germline CDR1 and CDR2 sequences are SGHAT and FQNNGV. This CDR3 region has 17 residues. Trimming took 5 bases from V and 1 from J, leaving 18 bases between them. CDR3 DNA: TGTGCCAGCAGCCTACTCGCCTACGCGAGGAGCAATCAGCCCCAGCATTTT. Its translation: CASSLLAYARSNQPQHF.

The rearrangement uses TRBV5-1 and TRBJ2-1; unclear D gene. Germline CDR1 reads SGHRS; CDR2 reads YFSETQ. Trimming removed 3 bases from V and 1 base from J, with 17 bases in between. The CDR3 contains 17 residues. CDR3 nucleotide sequence: TGCGCCAGCAGCTCCGGGCCACAACACTCTTCCTACAATGAGCAGTTCTTC. Translation: CASSSGPQHSSYNEQFF.

This clone was counted between two and nine times. The chain links TRBV5-6 to TRBJ2-7; D call uncertain. The germline CDR1 and CDR2 sequences are SGHDT and YYEEEE. Trimming removed 4 bases at V and 0 bases at J, with 11 bases between. This CDR3 spans 14 amino acids. CDR3 bases: TGTGCCAGCAGCAGCATGGGGATCTCCTACGAGCAGTACTTC. Protein: CASSSMGISYEQYF.